This T cell receptor beta chain was sequenced for a study of shared clonotypes between healthy human individuals. This clone showed up many times. The CDR3 contains 12 residues. Per the germline V gene, CDR1 is SQVTM and CDR2 is ANQGSEA. Sequencing was performed with immunoSEQ multiplex PCR; in TCRdb, only in-frame clones are kept and a portion is missing. This repertoire shows nearly 1 million clones, approximately 80% found once; its top ten account for 1.5%. The chain links TRBV29-1 to TRBJ1-1; possibly TRBD1 for D (5 bases). The origin of this receptor is a man aged 18 to 29 in good health. Material for sequencing was memory CD4+ T cells sorted from blood. The subset is: CD45RA-negative fraction. CDR3 amino acids: CVVGEMNTEAFF. As DNA, the CDR3 is TGCGTCGTGGGGGAGATGAACACTGAAGCTTTCTTT.